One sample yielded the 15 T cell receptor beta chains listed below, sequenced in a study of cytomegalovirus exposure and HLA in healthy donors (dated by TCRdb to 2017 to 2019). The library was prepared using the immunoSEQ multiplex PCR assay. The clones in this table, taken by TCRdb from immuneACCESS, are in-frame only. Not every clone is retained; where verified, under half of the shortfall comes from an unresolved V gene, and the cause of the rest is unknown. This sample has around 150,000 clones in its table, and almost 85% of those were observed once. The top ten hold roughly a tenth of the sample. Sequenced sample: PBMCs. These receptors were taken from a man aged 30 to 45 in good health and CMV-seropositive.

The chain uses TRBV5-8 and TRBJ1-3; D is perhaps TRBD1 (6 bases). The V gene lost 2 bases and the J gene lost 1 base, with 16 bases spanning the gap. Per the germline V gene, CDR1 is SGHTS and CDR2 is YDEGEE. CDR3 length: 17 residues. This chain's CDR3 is CASSFTGRDSSGNTIYF. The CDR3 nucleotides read TGTGCCAGCAGCTTTACAGGGAGAGATTCGTCTGGAAACACCATATATTTT.

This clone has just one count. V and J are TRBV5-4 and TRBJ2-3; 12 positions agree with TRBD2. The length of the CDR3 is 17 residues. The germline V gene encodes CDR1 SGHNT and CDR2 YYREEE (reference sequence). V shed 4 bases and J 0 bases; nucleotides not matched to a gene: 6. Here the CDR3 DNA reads TGTGCCAGCAGCGCCAAACTAGCGGGGGGTAGCACAGATACGCAGTATTTT. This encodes CASSAKLAGGSTDTQYF.

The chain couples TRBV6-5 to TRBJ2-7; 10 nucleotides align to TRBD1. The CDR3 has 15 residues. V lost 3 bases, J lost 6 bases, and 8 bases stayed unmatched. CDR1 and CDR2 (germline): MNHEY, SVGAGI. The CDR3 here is CASSYYAGQGSEQYF. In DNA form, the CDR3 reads TGTGCCAGCAGTTATTACGCGGGACAGGGGAGCGAGCAGTACTTC.

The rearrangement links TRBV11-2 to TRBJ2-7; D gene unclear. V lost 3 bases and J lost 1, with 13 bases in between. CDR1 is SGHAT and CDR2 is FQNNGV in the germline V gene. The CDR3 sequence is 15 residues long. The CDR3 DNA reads TGTGCCAGCAGCTTTTCCCTCCTCGGTTCCTACGAGCAGTACTTC. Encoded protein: CASSFSLLGSYEQYF.

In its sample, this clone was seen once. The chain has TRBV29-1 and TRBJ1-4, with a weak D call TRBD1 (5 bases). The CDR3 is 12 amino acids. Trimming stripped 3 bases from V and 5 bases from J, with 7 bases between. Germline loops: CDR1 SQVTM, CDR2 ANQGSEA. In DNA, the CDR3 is TGCAGCGTTGAGCGGGGGAATGAAAAACTGTTTTTT. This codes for CSVERGNEKLFF.

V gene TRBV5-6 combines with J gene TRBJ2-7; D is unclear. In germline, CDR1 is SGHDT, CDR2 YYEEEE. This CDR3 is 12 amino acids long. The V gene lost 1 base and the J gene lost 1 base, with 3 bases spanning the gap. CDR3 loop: CASSLLSYEQYF. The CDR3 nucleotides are TGTGCCAGCAGCTTGCTATCCTACGAGCAGTACTTC.

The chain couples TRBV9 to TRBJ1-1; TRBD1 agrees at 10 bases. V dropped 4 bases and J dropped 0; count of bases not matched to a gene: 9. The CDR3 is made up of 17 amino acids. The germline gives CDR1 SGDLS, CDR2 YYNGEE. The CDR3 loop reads CASSKGTGALMNTEAFF. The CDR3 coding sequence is TGTGCCAGCAGCAAGGGGACAGGGGCGCTCATGAACACTGAAGCTTTCTTT.

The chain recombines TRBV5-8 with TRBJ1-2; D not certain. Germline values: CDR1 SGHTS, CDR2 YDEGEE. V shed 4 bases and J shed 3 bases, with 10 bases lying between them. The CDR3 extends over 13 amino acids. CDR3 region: CASSPHRDYGYTF. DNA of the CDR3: TGTGCCAGCAGCCCTCACCGGGACTATGGCTACACCTTC.

The DNA of the CDR3 is TGTGCCAGTAGTATAAAAGGCGGGAGCTCCTACAATGAGCAGTTCTTC. Translated: CASSIKGGSSYNEQFF. The V and J genes are TRBV19 and TRBJ2-1, with TRBD2 matching 7 bases. CDR3 length: 16 amino acids. The trim removed 2 bases at V and 0 bases at J, leaving 4 bases unmatched. The germline gives CDR1 LNHDA, CDR2 SQIVND (reference sequence).

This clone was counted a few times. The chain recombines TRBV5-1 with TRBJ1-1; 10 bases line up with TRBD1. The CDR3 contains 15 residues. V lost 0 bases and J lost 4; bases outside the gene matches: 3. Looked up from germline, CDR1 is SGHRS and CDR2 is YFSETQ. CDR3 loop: CASSLGGTGATEAFF. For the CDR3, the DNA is TGCGCCAGCAGCTTGGGCGGGACAGGGGCCACTGAAGCTTTCTTT. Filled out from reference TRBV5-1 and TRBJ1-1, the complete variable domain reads KAGVTQTPRYLIKTRGQQVTLSCSPISGHRSVSWYQQTPGQGLQFLFEYFSETQRNKGNFPGRFSGRQFSNSRSEMNVSTLELGDSALYLCASSLGGTGATEAFFGQGTRLTVV.

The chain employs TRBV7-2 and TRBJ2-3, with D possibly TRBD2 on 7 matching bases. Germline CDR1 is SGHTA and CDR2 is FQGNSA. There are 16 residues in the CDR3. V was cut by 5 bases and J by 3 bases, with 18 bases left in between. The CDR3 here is CASSIKGGGRTDTQYF. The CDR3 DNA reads TGTGCCAGCAGCATAAAGGGGGGGGGCCGAACAGATACGCAGTATTTT.

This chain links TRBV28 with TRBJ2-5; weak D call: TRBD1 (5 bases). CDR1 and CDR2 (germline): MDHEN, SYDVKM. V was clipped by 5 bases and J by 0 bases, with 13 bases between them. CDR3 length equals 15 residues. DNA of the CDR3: TGTGCCAGCAGTGGCAGGGCCCTTAACCAAGAGACCCAGTACTTC. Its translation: CASSGRALNQETQYF.

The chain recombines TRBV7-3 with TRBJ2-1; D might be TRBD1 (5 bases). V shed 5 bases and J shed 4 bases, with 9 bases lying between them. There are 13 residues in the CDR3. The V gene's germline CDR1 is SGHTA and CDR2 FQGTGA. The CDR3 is CASSPTVYNEQFF. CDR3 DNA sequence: TGTGCCAGCAGCCCGACAGTTTACAATGAGCAGTTCTTC.

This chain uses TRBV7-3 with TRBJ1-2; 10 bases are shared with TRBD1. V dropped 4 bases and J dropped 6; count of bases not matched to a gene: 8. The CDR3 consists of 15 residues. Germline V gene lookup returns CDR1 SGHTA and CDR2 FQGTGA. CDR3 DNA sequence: TGTGCCAGCAGCTCCGGGGACAGGGGACCGCATGGCTACACCTTC. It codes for CASSSGDRGPHGYTF.

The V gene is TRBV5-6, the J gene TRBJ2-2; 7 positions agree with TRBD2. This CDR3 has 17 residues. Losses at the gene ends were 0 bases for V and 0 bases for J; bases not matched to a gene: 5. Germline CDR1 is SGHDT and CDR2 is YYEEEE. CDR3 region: CASSLGFLAANTGELFF. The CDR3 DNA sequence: TGTGCCAGCAGCTTGGGATTCCTAGCGGCGAACACCGGGGAGCTGTTTTTT.